This T cell receptor beta chain was observed in a study of cytomegalovirus exposure and HLA in healthy donors. Study observations and caveats: Associated with HLA alleles at 0.05 false discovery rate in a later analysis were 16,951 TCR beta sequences.

Germline V lookup: CDR1 SEHNR, CDR2 FQNEAQ (reference sequence). The trim removed 4 bases at V and 6 bases at J, leaving 6 bases unmatched. The CDR3 is 14 residues long. Researchers ran the PCR with 60 Vbeta and 13 Jbeta primers. This table comes from immunoSEQ multiplex PCR, and its TCRdb copy is limited to in-frame clones, with some not included. This sample has 75,000 to 95,000 clones, with 63% found just once. About this clone: Its cognate antigen is unknown.

This rearrangement joins TRBV7-9 to TRBJ2-7, with TRBD1 matching 10 bases. The specimen sequenced was PBMCs. The TCR comes from a woman aged 25 to 39 in good health and CMV-seronegative. The CDR3: CASSSRDRGSEQYF. The CDR3 coding sequence is TGTGCCAGCAGCTCCCGGGACAGGGGATCCGAGCAGTACTTC.